The present T cell receptor beta chain was sequenced within a study of T cells in Graves' hyperthyroidism and ophthalmopathy (dated by TCRdb to the late 2010s). Regarding the research as a whole: Peripheral blood was collected at initial diagnosis, before any treatment. To identify distinguishing TCR V-J signatures, a discovery cohort of some 99 patients was used, comprising 43 with Graves' ophthalmopathy and approximately 57 with stable Graves' hyperthyroidism. An independent validation cohort of under 20 hyperthyroidism patients and about 15 patients who later progressed to ophthalmopathy tested prospective prediction of ophthalmopathy. The roughly 91 discovery patients were randomly divided into training and test sets at a 7:3 ratio. Thyroid tissue and blood T-cell repertoires from about six Graves' hyperthyroidism patients were also compared in the study. Once sampling was done, hyperthyroidism patients were given methimazole at a starting dose of 30 mg daily, whereas ophthalmopathy patients were given high-dose intravenous methylprednisolone. TCR Vbeta CDR3 sequencing of 130 to 150 peripheral blood samples (fewer than 45 ophthalmopathy, some 75 hyperthyroidism and approximately 17 progressor patients) is reported in the paper.

The paper as a whole reports these results and caveats: No statistical method was used to fix the sample size in advance, and group allocation was not hidden from the investigators. Most expanded thyroid clonotypes (frequency above 0.001) were also found in blood, which suggests that blood repertoires may mirror thyroid immune responses. In cross-validation, a model built on a 13 V-J signature told ophthalmopathy apart from stable hyperthyroidism with 87.88% sensitivity and 81% to 82% specificity, and in testing the same model reached 80%/75%. In validation, the model predicted progression to ophthalmopathy a median of roughly 6.2 months before onset, with roughly 70% sensitivity and around 76% specificity.

Moderately to severely active disease, a Clinical Activity Score of at least 3, a NOSPECS grade of at least 4, and a duration under 3 months were present in ophthalmopathy patients. Exclusion was applied to patients with uncontrolled infections, other autoimmune diseases, pregnancy or lactation. Diagnoses were established on the basis of clinical symptoms, serum thyroxine and TRAb, thyroid ultrasound, and orbital computed tomography. Ficoll-Paque density gradient centrifugation was used to isolate PBMCs from around 10 ml of fresh peripheral blood. Total RNA was extracted using Trizol reagent, and RNA quality was assessed on an Agilent 2100 Bioanalyzer. The TCR beta CDR3 regions were amplified from the RNA transcripts. A first-round RT-PCR of the TCR CDR3 used the HTBI primer set with the Qiagen OneStep RT-PCR kit. A second multiplex PCR round built the libraries, followed by size selection and purification. Paired-end sequencing of the libraries was performed with 100 bp reads on an Illumina HiSeq2000. The original methods were these. SOAPnuke was used to process the raw data, throwing out any read that contained adapters or uncalled bases, had a mean Phred below 15, or lacked an exact constant-primer or identifier match. High-quality paired reads were merged using COPE v1.2.5, and each unique nucleotide sequence was defined as a clonotype. MiTCR v1.1 was used to align the clonotypes against IMGT TRBV, TRBD and TRBJ reference segments. Only V-J combinations with frequency above 0.0001, covering about 99% of repertoires, were analysed. The TCS score was defined as the ratio of F50 (clonal expansion) to E x V (chaos), calculated using BLOSUM62-based TCRdist between CDR3 peptides within each V-J. Welch's t-statistics and random forest reduced around 510 V-J features to about 13, which were used in a naive Bayes classifier (R e1071). TCRdb reran the public reads through fastp at Q25 and MiXCR, keeping productive beta chains. Here each entry gathers all rows of one CDR3 protein and keeps the most common genes and DNA. Here the V and J calls rest on TCRdb's processing, not on the authors' analysis. Present in this sample are 500,000 or so distinct CDR3 sequences, approximately 16% of which were seen just once. In total, the top ten clones hold 25% to 30% of the sample.

Taken from cysteine to phenylalanine, the CDR3 has 15 residues. The entry retains the CDR3 DNA only, 45 bases that are in frame from base 1. V is pruned by 1 base and J by 2 bases, leaving 3 bases of the junction without a gene match. The germline V gene (reference sequence) provides CDR1 SGHKS and CDR2 YYEKEE. A remark on this clonotype: Its antigen has not been determined. No much larger clonotype is one base removed from it; base qualities were not supplied.

The source material was blood. The source of this sequence is a woman aged 25 to 39 with Graves' ophthalmopathy. The rearranged segments are TRBV5-5 and TRBJ2-3; 8 of the junction bases match TRBD1. The CDR3 reads CASSLWQGATDTQYF. DNA sequence: TGTGCCAGCAGCTTGTGGCAGGGGGCCACAGATACGCAGTATTTT. With the portions outside the CDR3 filled from the reference TRBV5-5 and TRBJ2-3 genes, the complete variable region becomes DAGVTQSPTHLIKTRGQQVTLRCSPISGHKSVSWYQQVLGQGPQFIFQYYEKEERGRGNFPDRFSARQFPNYSSELNVNALLLGDSALYLCASSLWQGATDTQYFGPGTRLTVL.